The 10 T cell receptor beta chains in this list originate from one sample, sequenced in a study of T cell changes during pregnancy in multiple sclerosis. The assay was immunoSEQ multiplex PCR, and TCRdb's table has in-frame clones only and misses some. Of under 70,000 clones listed, approximately 94% are singletons. Sample: CD8+ T cells from peripheral blood mononuclear cells, taken after pregnancy. These receptors were obtained from a female donor with multiple sclerosis, enrolled in a pregnancy study.

The count of this clone is one. The chain is built from TRBV5-1 and TRBJ2-7; perhaps TRBD2 as D (5 bases). The CDR3 sequence is 14 residues long. Trimming took off 2 bases at V and 2 bases at J, with 11 bases between the two ends. Germline V gene data show CDR1 as SGHRS and CDR2 as YFSETQ. CDR3 nucleotides: TGCGCCAGCAGCTTAGAGGGTACAACCTACGAGCAGTACTTC. This sequence encodes CASSLEGTTYEQYF.

This chain joins TRBV4-1 and TRBJ1-2; no clear D. Trimming shortened V by 2 bases and J by 8 bases, and 18 bases separated the two germline ends. The CDR3 runs 15 residues. CDR1 is MGHRA and CDR2 is YSYEKL in the germline V gene. This CDR3 reads CASSQPVLSGEGYTF. CDR3 DNA: TGCGCCAGCAGCCAACCTGTTCTGTCCGGGGAAGGCTACACCTTC.

This clone appeared once. The rearrangement uses TRBV19 and TRBJ2-1; TRBD2 matches at 8 bases. This CDR3 comprises 14 residues. Germline V gene lookup returns CDR1 LNHDA and CDR2 SQIVND (reference sequence). V lost 4 bases, J lost 5 bases, and 4 bases stayed unmatched. Here the CDR3 DNA reads TGTGCCAGTAGTACGGGGGGGGTACACAATGAGCAGTTCTTC. Translating it yields CASSTGGVHNEQFF.

This clone appeared once. The rearrangement joins TRBV27 to TRBJ2-7; 12 nucleotides line up with TRBD1. With 0 bases clipped from V and 5 bases from J, the junction kept 2 bases outside the gene matches. Germline V gene lookup returns CDR1 MNHEY and CDR2 SMNVEV (reference sequence). The CDR3 extends over 15 amino acids. This CDR3 reads CASSLSGQGADEQYF. CDR3 in DNA: TGTGCCAGCAGTTTATCGGGACAGGGGGCGGACGAGCAGTACTTC.

This rearrangement joins TRBV2 to TRBJ2-7; 8 bases match TRBD1. The V gene end was trimmed by 2 bases and the J gene end by 1 base; junction bases not matched to a gene: 10. CDR1 is SNHLY and CDR2 is FYNNEI in the germline V gene. The CDR3 contains 17 residues. CDR3 sequence: CASSEIGGQGSSYEQYF. CDR3 sequence (DNA): TGTGCCAGCAGTGAAATAGGTGGACAGGGTTCTTCCTACGAGCAGTACTTC.

V and J are TRBV29-1 and TRBJ2-2, with D possibly TRBD1 on 5 matching bases. CDR1 and CDR2 (germline): SQVTM, ANQGSEA. The CDR3 contains 13 residues. The V and J ends lost 3 bases and 8 bases respectively, with 13 bases between them. The CDR3 reads CSVDAGIGGELFF. Written as DNA, the CDR3 is TGCAGCGTTGACGCAGGGATCGGAGGGGAGCTGTTTTTT.

This sequence joins TRBV7-2 and TRBJ2-1, with TRBD2 identical over 11 bases. The CDR3 covers 15 residues. Per the germline V gene, CDR1 is SGHTA and CDR2 is FQGNSA. V lost 5 bases and J lost 2; bases outside the gene matches: 2. CDR3 sequence reads: CASSLLAGAYNEQFF. The DNA of the CDR3 is TGTGCCAGCAGCCTACTAGCGGGAGCCTACAATGAGCAGTTCTTC.

This chain connects TRBV6-5 to TRBJ2-5; 8 bases are a match to TRBD1. Germline lookup yields CDR1 MNHEY and CDR2 SVGAGI. V dropped 6 bases and J dropped 5; count of bases not matched to a gene: 8. The CDR3 loop spans 14 amino acids. The CDR3 DNA reads TGTGCCAGCAGGCCGACCACAGGGGGGGAGACCCAGTACTTC. Its translation: CASRPTTGGETQYF.

V and J are TRBV6-1 and TRBJ1-2; D may be TRBD1 (6 bases). In germline, CDR1 is MNHNS, CDR2 SASEGT. This CDR3 spans 14 amino acids. V was pared by 5 bases and J by 2 bases, with 12 bases between. The DNA for the CDR3 is TGTGCCAGCAGTTATAATCAGGGGAACTATGGCTACACCTTC. Its translation: CASSYNQGNYGYTF.

The chain combines TRBV6-5 with TRBJ1-1, with D perhaps matching TRBD1 (6 bases). Between the trimmed V and J ends, which lost 2 bases and 2 bases, there was a span of 9 bases. The CDR3 extends over 14 amino acids. CDR1 and CDR2 (germline): MNHEY, SVGAGI. CDR3 sequence: CASSYRGGNTEAFF. CDR3 DNA: TGTGCCAGCAGTTACAGGGGGGGTAACACTGAAGCTTTCTTT.